Listed below are T cell receptor beta chains from one sample, sequenced in a study of shared clonotypes between healthy human individuals. Assay: immunoSEQ multiplex PCR; the TCRdb copy retains only in-frame clones and omits some. Seen here are over a million clones, approximately 96% observed once, and the top ten hold more than 0.9%. Sequenced sample: naive CD4+ T cells sorted from blood. These receptors came from a man aged 25 to 40 in good health. CDR3s leave out the opening cysteine and the closing phenylalanine or tryptophan.

v_call	j_call	cdr3_aa
TRBV19	TRBJ1-2	ASSTGGGTRYGYT
TRBV19	TRBJ1-2	ASSTQATVAYGYT
TRBV19	TRBJ2-2	ASRQANTGELF
TRBV2	TRBJ2-6	ASIRDAGANVLT
TRBV6-5	TRBJ2-1	ASRRTGGSYNEQF
TRBV5-1	TRBJ1-2	ASSLVVGSNYGYT
TRBV29-1	TRBJ2-7	SVKGLAAYEQY
TRBV7-2	TRBJ1-2	ASSPGQGNGYT
TRBV11-3	TRBJ2-1	ASSLEADNNEQF
TRBV5-4	TRBJ1-2	ASSFGGTRWDYGYT
TRBV6-1	TRBJ2-7	ASSEAPPSGRAYEQY
TRBV25-1	TRBJ2-3	ASSEWDRLAGDPDTQY
TRBV5-4	TRBJ1-4	ASSSIRGGDEKLF
TRBV25-1	TRBJ2-7	ASSNNGHYEQY
TRBV29-1	TRBJ2-3	SVEPTPIAGTSTDTQY
TRBV19	TRBJ2-7	ASSIASETYEQY
TRBV7-8	TRBJ2-1	ASTLRRLADDNEQF
TRBV5-1	TRBJ2-7	ASSLGVRTGHSYEQY
TRBV14	TRBJ2-1	ASSQRGLAGVTYNEQF
TRBV5-1	TRBJ2-1	ASSLLTGTSNEQF
TRBV5-4	TRBJ2-7	ASSLETGGFYEQY
TRBV6-1	TRBJ1-5	ASSWTGGNQPQH
TRBV14	TRBJ2-3	ASSQALAVFTDTQY
TRBV10-1	TRBJ1-1	ASSVAF
TRBV10-1	TRBJ2-1	ASSEATWGTYNEQF
TRBV7-3	TRBJ1-1	ASSLGARNTEAF
TRBV5-1	TRBJ1-3	ASSLDVSGASSGNTIY
TRBV5-1	TRBJ2-2	ASGKDSWTGELF
TRBV27	TRBJ2-7	ASSSPGLPYEQY
TRBV25-1	TRBJ1-1	ASSESVYAEAF
TRBV5-4	TRBJ1-2	ASSLAPRPTGGYGYT
TRBV11-3	TRBJ2-3	ARAAGDTDTQY
TRBV5-1	TRBJ1-4	ASSLALGTGGRGEKLF
TRBV28	TRBJ2-7	ASSLVGPGSYEQY
TRBV7-2	TRBJ2-3	ASSLDRAADTQY
TRBV29-1	TRBJ2-3	SVVWRDTPDTQY
TRBV5-6	TRBJ2-4	ASSFQPGQLAKNIQY